This entry describes one TCR beta chain. The record originates from a study of T cell changes during pregnancy in multiple sclerosis. Assay used: immunoSEQ multiplex PCR; TCRdb lists only in-frame clones, some missing. The sample lists about 59,000 clones; approximately 93% were seen once. V gave up 3 bases and J gave up 6 bases, with 15 bases separating them. CDR1 is LNHDA, CDR2 SQIVND, per germline (reference sequence). This CDR3 spans 14 amino acids. This TCR came from a female donor with multiple sclerosis, enrolled in a pregnancy study. This sample comprised CD8+ T cells from peripheral blood mononuclear cells, obtained in the third trimester of pregnancy. This chain links TRBV19 with TRBJ2-7; TRBD2 is a possible D gene (5 bases). For the CDR3, the DNA is TGTGCCAGTAGTATGAGCGGAGATAGCCCCGAGCAGTACTTC. It codes for CASSMSGDSPEQYF.